This TCR beta chain was profiled in a study of glioma-infiltrating T cells (dated by TCRdb to the mid-2010s). About the full investigation: The study sequenced TCR alpha- and beta-chain repertoires from glioma tissue, from non-neoplastic brain tissue and from matched peripheral blood mononuclear cells. To gauge divergence between tissue and blood T-cell populations, every tissue-infiltrating repertoire was compared against the peripheral blood repertoire from the same patient. The paired cohort comprised three low-grade glioma patients, 8 or 9 primary glioblastoma patients and three non-glioma patients contributing non-neoplastic brain tissue.

A note on this clonotype: Its cognate antigen has yet to be identified. A much larger clonotype is one base distant, so this may be a read error.

The iRepertoire nested amplicon-rescue multiplex PCR (arm-PCR) platform was used to amplify TCR alpha and beta CDR3 regions from RNA. The input for one-step reverse transcription and amplification was roughly 85-400 ng of tissue mRNA or PBMC total RNA. Following bead purification, Illumina adapters were added by a secondary multiplex PCR, and libraries between 200 and 400 bp were gel-purified. Libraries carried internal 6-nucleotide barcodes used for demultiplexing. Sequencing of the libraries was done on an Illumina MiSeq using 2x220 or 2x250 nucleotide paired-end reads. On the authors' methods: FLASH 1.2.11 was used to merge paired reads, and BWA-MEM then aligned the reads to the GRCh37 human genome before TRA and TRB reads were extracted. An IMGT-derived reference of cassette sequences and CDR3 motifs, with pseudogenes included, was used for V and J assignment. Reads were translated in three frames, and productive CDR3s were defined as those with a C...FGXG motif and no stop codons. Unique combinations of V-J cassette pair and CDR3 amino acid sequence were defined as clonotypes. Hamming distance filtering was applied to reads, with thresholds set by the sequence error rate of each sample in mapped regions. The raw public reads went through TCRdb reprocessing: fastp at Q25, MiXCR clone calling, in-frame beta chains kept. Rows matching on CDR3 protein sequence are summarized as one entry with the most common DNA and genes. What appears here as the V and J calls and clone size reflects TCRdb's work, not the paper's. Recorded for this sample are some 180,000 distinct CDR3 sequences; 32% of them occurred a single time. Roughly 21% of the sample goes to the ten largest clones.

The CDR3 covers 14 residues, taking in both the cysteine and the phenylalanine. CDR3 DNA only is kept here, 42 bases in frame from base 1. V is cut back by 4 bases and J by 7 bases, with 8 bases in the junction unmatched. In the germline V gene, CDR1 corresponds to MNHEY and CDR2 to SVGEGT. The paper's findings and limits, for the study overall: Very few CDR3 sequences were found to be shared between tissue and blood, and this scarcity was attributed to high CDR3 diversity and limited sampling. The group comparisons were based on small numbers of patients: three non-neoplastic, three low-grade glioma and seven to nine glioblastoma patients. VJ-independent divergence between tissue and blood was below expectation in non-neoplastic patients but above expectation in all gliomas, especially low-grade gliomas.

The source material was glioma tissue, nonneoplastic brain tissue, or PBMCs (not recorded which). The chain is encoded by TRBV6-2 or TRBV6-3 joined to TRBJ1-2; TRBD1 aligns with 8 central bases. The sequence was collected from a human donor with low-grade glioma or glioblastoma, undergoing nonglioma brain surgery, or in good health (not recorded which). Read as DNA, the sequence is TGTGCCAGCAGTTTACAGGGGGGAGAAGGTGGCTACACCTTC. It specifies CASSLQGGEGGYTF.